The 6 T cell receptor beta chains in this list originate from one sample, sequenced in a study of patients and donors after allogeneic stem cell transplantation. TCRdb used MiXCR to reprocess the RT-PCR reads, holding one entry per CDR3 protein. The sample comprises 28,000 or so distinct CDR3 sequences, under 7.5% of which are singletons, and roughly 36% rests with the top ten. Sequenced input: blood, either unsorted or a sorted T cell fraction (not recorded which). Receptors originate from a human donor who was either an allogeneic HSCT recipient or a stem cell or donor lymphocyte infusion donor (not recorded which). It is not recorded whose cells these are; they may come from a transplant donor.

This clonotype has ten or more counts. The chain combines TRBV28 with TRBJ1-5; D ambiguous. The CDR3 has 11 amino acids. CDR1 is MDHEN, CDR2 SYDVKM, per germline. V was shortened by 8 bases and J by 7 bases, with 9 bases between the two germline ends. Here the CDR3 DNA reads TGTGCCAGCTCCTCTGTCCAGCCCCAGCATTTT. Translated, it gives CASSSVQPQHF.

This clonotype came up a few times. Since the CDR3 does not end with the conserved phenylalanine or tryptophan, this likely comes from a read error. Because the CDR3's place on the DNA is in doubt, the DNA is left out and the CDR3 is given as listed by TCRdb. The V call is TRBV2, the J call TRBJ2-5; TRBD2 is the table's D call, not checked against the DNA. The CDR3 is 11 residues long, ends included. Germline V gene lookup returns CDR1 SNHLY and CDR2 FYNNEI. Here the CDR3 reads CASSDLQDYTI.

This clonotype was counted between two and nine times. DNA for the CDR3: TGCAGCGTTGAAGAATACAGCGGGAGAATTAATGAGCAGTTCTTC. It is translated as CSVEEYSGRINEQFF. The rearrangement joins TRBV29-1 to TRBJ2-1, with 8 nucleotides matching TRBD2. The CDR3 covers 15 residues. V shed 0 bases and J 7 bases; nucleotides not matched to a gene: 8. CDR1 is SQVTM and CDR2 is ANQGSEA in the germline V gene.

Regarding this clonotype: The junction shows a germline mismatch at one end, possibly a read error. The chain carries TRBV7-9 and TRBJ2-1; TRBD2 aligns across 7 bases. The germline V gene has CDR1 SEHNR and CDR2 FQNEAQ (reference sequence). This CDR3 contains 14 residues. CDR3 region: CASSLVSRLAQEVF. The CDR3 region has the DNA TGTGCCAGCAGCTTAGTATCCAGACTAGCACAGGAGGTCTTC.

This clonotype was observed a single time. The chain employs TRBV20-1 and TRBJ2-7, with a possible D match to TRBD1 (6 bases). V was shortened by 3 bases and J by 4 bases, with 25 bases between the two germline ends. Germline loops: CDR1 DFQATT, CDR2 SNEGSKA (reference sequence). CDR3 size: 17 residues. CDR3 protein: CSASPYPTGGLLYEQYF. In DNA, the CDR3 is TGCAGTGCTAGTCCCTACCCGACTGGGGGCCTGCTGTACGAGCAGTACTTC.

This clonotype showed up many times. The chain has TRBV18 and TRBJ1-1; D is unresolved. Per the germline V gene, CDR1 is KGHSH and CDR2 is LQKENI. The ends were cut back, 3 bases at V and 9 bases at J, with 23 bases in the middle. The CDR3 spans 16 residues. CDR3 in DNA: TGTGCCAGCTCACCGCATCTTCCCACAGCGTCGGGCAAAGCTTTCTTT. Protein: CASSPHLPTASGKAFF.